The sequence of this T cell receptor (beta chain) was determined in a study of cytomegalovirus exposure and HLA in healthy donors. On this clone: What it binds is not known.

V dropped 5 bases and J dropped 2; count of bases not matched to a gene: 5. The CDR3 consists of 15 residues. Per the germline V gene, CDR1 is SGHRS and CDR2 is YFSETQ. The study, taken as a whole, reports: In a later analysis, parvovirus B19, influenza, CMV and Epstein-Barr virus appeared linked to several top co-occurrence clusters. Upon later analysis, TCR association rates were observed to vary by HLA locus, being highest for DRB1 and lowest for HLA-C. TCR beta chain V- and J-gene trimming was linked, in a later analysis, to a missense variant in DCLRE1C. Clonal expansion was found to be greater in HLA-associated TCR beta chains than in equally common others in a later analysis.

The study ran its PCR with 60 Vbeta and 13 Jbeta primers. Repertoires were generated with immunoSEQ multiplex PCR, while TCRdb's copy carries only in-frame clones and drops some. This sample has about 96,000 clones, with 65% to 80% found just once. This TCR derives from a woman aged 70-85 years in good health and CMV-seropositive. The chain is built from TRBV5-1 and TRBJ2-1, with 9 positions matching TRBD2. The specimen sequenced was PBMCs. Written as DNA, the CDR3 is TGCGCCAGCAGGTTAGCGGGAGAACCCTACAATGAGCAGTTCTTC. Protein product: CASRLAGEPYNEQFF. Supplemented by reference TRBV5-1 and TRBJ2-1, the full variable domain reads KAGVTQTPRYLIKTRGQQVTLSCSPISGHRSVSWYQQTPGQGLQFLFEYFSETQRNKGNFPGRFSGRQFSNSRSEMNVSTLELGDSALYLCASRLAGEPYNEQFFGPGTRLTVL.